The subject of this entry is one TCR beta chain. Repertoires were generated with immunoSEQ multiplex PCR, while TCRdb's copy carries only in-frame clones and drops some. The sample carries about 62,000 clones, around 83% recorded once. Trimming took 2 bases from V and 7 from J, leaving 17 bases between them. This CDR3 spans 15 amino acids. Looked up from germline, CDR1 is SGHTA and CDR2 is FQGNSA. The source of the sample is a study of blood T cell repertoires in COVID-19. Study context: COVID-19 samples, acute and convalescent, were from the United States, Italy and Spain.

Sequenced input: peripheral blood. V is TRBV7-2 and J is TRBJ2-5; D gene uncertain. This receptor was taken from a human donor in a cohort sampled during active COVID-19. The chain's CDR3 is CASSLNSRRVGTQYF. CDR3 bases: TGTGCCAGCAGCTTAAATTCCCGACGGGTCGGGACCCAGTACTTC.